A single sample gave rise to the 30 T cell receptor beta chains below, sequenced in a study of T-cell memory formation after mild COVID-19. TCRdb redid the calling of the 5' RACE reads with MiXCR, one entry per CDR3 protein. The table records about 430,000 distinct CDR3 sequences, about a sixth of them present only once. The sequenced sample was PBMCs or a T cell subset sorted from them (not recorded which). Receptors originate from a man between 18 and 35 years old who had mild COVID-19 (a few samples of this study predate the infection). Cell type and time point are not known.

The chain carries TRBV4-1 and TRBJ1-5; D is undetermined. Germline CDR1 reads MGHRA; CDR2 reads YSYEKL. Trimming took off 2 bases at V and 2 bases at J, with 16 bases between the two ends. The length of the CDR3 is 17 residues. This CDR3 is CASSQPDLAEGNQPQHF. The CDR3 DNA follows: TGCGCCAGCAGCCAACCCGACCTCGCGGAAGGCAATCAGCCCCAGCATTTT.

This clonotype was recorded at least ten times. V gene TRBV2 combines with J gene TRBJ2-7; 8 nucleotides align to TRBD1. Germline CDR1 reads SNHLY; CDR2 reads FYNNEI. The CDR3 has 13 residues. The trim removed 6 bases at V and 5 bases at J, leaving 6 bases unmatched. The chain's CDR3 is CASRPQQGDEQYF. The DNA for the CDR3 is TGTGCCAGCAGACCGCAACAGGGGGACGAGCAGTACTTC.

The chain recombines TRBV7-9 with TRBJ1-3; a possible D gene is TRBD1 (6 bases). The CDR3 sequence is 14 residues long. CDR1 is SEHNR, CDR2 FQNEAQ, per germline (reference sequence). V was cut by 8 bases and J by 0 bases, with 11 bases left in between. DNA for the CDR3: TGTGCCAGCCGTGGGACATACTCTGGAAACACCATATATTTT. It translates to CASRGTYSGNTIYF.

This chain joins TRBV5-1 and TRBJ2-5, with no clear D. The CDR3 totals 14 residues. The germline gives CDR1 SGHRS, CDR2 YFSETQ. V dropped 5 bases and J dropped 0 bases, with 11 bases sitting between them. The CDR3 DNA follows: TGCGCCAGCAGGGGGAACTCGAACCAAGAGACCCAGTACTTC. This translates into CASRGNSNQETQYF.

The V and J genes are TRBV19 and TRBJ1-5; D is uncertain. The CDR3 covers 14 residues. Between the trimmed V and J ends, which lost 5 bases and 2 bases, there was a span of 10 bases. The V gene's germline CDR1 is LNHDA and CDR2 SQIVND (reference sequence). Here the CDR3 reads CASSWSYGNQPQHF. The CDR3 DNA sequence: TGTGCCAGTAGTTGGTCCTACGGCAATCAGCCCCAGCATTTT.

This chain uses TRBV6-5 with TRBJ2-7, with 8 nucleotides matching TRBD1. The J segment lost 2 bases and the V segment lost 5 bases, leaving 5 bases of the junction unmatched. This CDR3 spans 14 amino acids. CDR1 is MNHEY, CDR2 SVGAGI, per germline. In DNA, the CDR3 is TGTGCCAGCAGTGAAGGGACAGGTACCTACGAGCAGTACGTC. This translates into CASSEGTGTYEQYV.

This clonotype turned up a few times. V and J are TRBV29-1 and TRBJ1-2; D remains unclear. V dropped 4 bases and J dropped 7 bases, with 10 bases sitting between them. This CDR3 is built from 11 residues. The germline V gene encodes CDR1 SQVTM and CDR2 ANQGSEA. CDR3 sequence (DNA): TGCAGCGTTGTAGTGGTCGGTGGCTACACCTTC. As protein: CSVVVVGGYTF.

There are many counts of this clonotype. V usage is TRBV4-3 and J usage is TRBJ1-3, with D unclear. CDR3 size: 15 residues. Germline lookup yields CDR1 LGHNA and CDR2 YSLEER. The V gene lost 1 base and the J gene lost 8 bases, with 15 bases spanning the gap. The CDR3 here is CASSQGGWRVDTIYF. DNA of the CDR3: TGCGCCAGCAGCCAAGGCGGTTGGAGGGTGGACACCATATATTTT.

The chain joins TRBV10-3 to TRBJ2-3; tentatively, D is TRBD1 or TRBD2 (5 bases each). This CDR3 is built from 16 residues. Germline V CDR1 and CDR2: ENHRY, SYGVKD. The germline V and J ends were trimmed by 0 bases and 2 bases, with 12 bases remaining between them. CDR3 in DNA: TGTGCCATCAGTGAGTCGGGGGTAGACATCACAGATACGCAGTATTTT. It is translated as CAISESGVDITDTQYF.

This chain uses TRBV7-9 with TRBJ2-3; the D gene could be TRBD1 or TRBD2 (6 bases each). V was pared by 11 bases and J by 6 bases, with 15 bases between. This CDR3 contains 12 residues. Germline CDR1 and CDR2: SEHNR and FQNEAQ (reference sequence). In nucleotides, the CDR3 is TGTGCCGTAGGGGGGTATTCTGATACGCAGTATTTT. It yields the protein CAVGGYSDTQYF.

This clonotype was picked up a small number of times. J is TRBJ1-6 and V is TRBV9; D might be TRBD1 (5 bases). CDR1 is SGDLS and CDR2 is YYNGEE in the germline V gene. V lost 0 bases and J 10 bases, leaving 11 bases between the germline ends. The CDR3 has 14 residues. The DNA for the CDR3 is TGTGCCAGCAGCGTAGGCAGGGAATGGTCACCCCTCCACTTT. Translating it yields CASSVGREWSPLHF.

This clonotype was counted between two and nine times. Written as DNA, the CDR3 is TGTGCCACCAGCAGACCGAGGGTATTTGGGGGAGAGACCCAGTACTTC. Translation gives CATSRPRVFGGETQYF. This rearrangement joins TRBV15 to TRBJ2-5; D tentatively reads TRBD1 or TRBD2 (5 bases each). The CDR3 is 16 residues long. Germline V gene data show CDR1 as LNHNV and CDR2 as YYDKDF (reference sequence). The V end lost 2 bases, the J end lost 4 bases, and 17 bases lay between the germline ends.

Ten or more counts support this clonotype. The chain links TRBV7-3 to TRBJ2-2; D may correspond to TRBD1 or TRBD2 (6 bases each). V lost 5 bases to trimming and J lost 1 base, with 11 bases between them. The germline gives CDR1 SGHTA, CDR2 FQGTGA. The CDR3 covers 15 residues. The CDR3: CASSQKGGNTGELFF. The CDR3 coding sequence is TGTGCCAGCAGCCAGAAGGGGGGGAACACCGGGGAGCTGTTTTTT.

For the CDR3, the DNA is TGTGCCTGGAGTGGGGGGGGGAACACTGAAGCTTTCTTT. It translates to CAWSGGGNTEAFF. V gene TRBV30 combines with J gene TRBJ1-1; TRBD1 is a possible D gene (5 bases). The CDR3 spans 13 residues. The V gene's germline CDR1 is GTSNPN and CDR2 SVGIG (reference sequence). Trimming cost V 1 base and J 1 base, with 7 bases left between them. The entire variable domain, with the rest obtained from reference TRBV30 and TRBJ1-1, is as follows: SQTIHQWPATLVQPVGSPLSLECTVEGTSNPNLYWYRQAAGRGLQLLFYSVGIGQISSEVPQNLSASRPQDRQFILSSKKLLLSDSGFYLCAWSGGGNTEAFFGQGTRLTVV.

This clonotype has more than one count but fewer than ten. This rearrangement joins TRBV2 to TRBJ2-2; D remains unclear. CDR3 size: 13 residues. The germline V and J ends were trimmed by 6 bases and 1 base, with 6 bases remaining between them. Germline V gene data show CDR1 as SNHLY and CDR2 as FYNNEI. CDR3 nucleotide sequence: TGTGCCAGCAGACAACGGAACACCGGGGAGCTGTTTTTT. Amino acids: CASRQRNTGELFF.

There are many counts of this clonotype. V gene TRBV5-1 combines with J gene TRBJ1-1; D is undetermined. The V gene's germline CDR1 is SGHRS and CDR2 YFSETQ. This CDR3 contains 13 residues. V shed 3 bases and J shed 3 bases, with 9 bases lying between them. The CDR3 spells CASSSSGYTEAFF. CDR3 DNA: TGCGCCAGCAGCTCCTCGGGGTACACTGAAGCTTTCTTT. Supplemented by reference TRBV5-1 and TRBJ1-1, the full variable domain reads KAGVTQTPRYLIKTRGQQVTLSCSPISGHRSVSWYQQTPGQGLQFLFEYFSETQRNKGNFPGRFSGRQFSNSRSEMNVSTLELGDSALYLCASSSSGYTEAFFGQGTRLTVV.

The V gene is TRBV14, the J gene TRBJ1-4; tentative D call: TRBD1 (6 bases). This CDR3 region has 14 residues. Trimming shortened V by 2 bases and J by 8 bases, and 12 bases separated the two germline ends. Per the germline V gene, CDR1 is SGHDN and CDR2 is FVKESK. CDR3 DNA sequence: TGTGCCAGCAGCCAATTCCTAGGACAGGAAAAACTGTTTTTT. Its protein product is CASSQFLGQEKLFF.

This clonotype was observed a few times. V and J are TRBV5-1 and TRBJ2-1, with 7 bases lining up with TRBD1. The V gene's germline CDR1 is SGHRS and CDR2 YFSETQ. The V and J ends lost 3 bases and 4 bases, in that order; junction bases with no gene match: 4. This CDR3 is built from 14 residues. Here the CDR3 DNA reads TGCGCCAGCAGCTCCGGGACAGTATACAATGAGCAGTTCTTC. This sequence encodes CASSSGTVYNEQFF.

This clonotype was seen a handful of times. The chain employs TRBV20-1 and TRBJ1-3; 9 bases are a match to TRBD1. J was trimmed by 4 bases and V by 6 bases; bases with no gene match: 4. The CDR3 contains 13 residues. The germline CDR1 and CDR2 sequences are DFQATT and SNEGSKA (reference sequence). Written as DNA, the CDR3 is TGCAGTGCATGGACAGGGGCAGGAAACACCATATATTTT. Protein: CSAWTGAGNTIYF.

In this sample, this clonotype turned up once. The chain couples TRBV6-6 to TRBJ1-2; perhaps TRBD1 as D (5 bases). V shed 10 bases and J shed 10 bases, with 19 bases lying between them. The CDR3 length is 12 residues. The V gene's germline CDR1 is MNHNY and CDR2 SVGAGI (reference sequence). CDR3 in amino acids: CATIRDSGFYTF. The DNA for the CDR3 is TGTGCCACCATCCGGGACTCAGGTTTCTACACCTTC.

The chain uses TRBV7-8 and TRBJ2-3; weak D call: TRBD1 (6 bases). The CDR3 extends over 14 amino acids. With 5 bases removed from V and 1 base from J, the gap between germline ends came to 10 bases. Germline CDR1 reads SGHVS; CDR2 reads FQNEAQ. Here the CDR3 reads CASSTRTGTDTQYF. CDR3 bases: TGTGCCAGCAGCACCCGGACAGGCACAGATACGCAGTATTTT.

This clonotype was counted only a few times. The junction does not match germline at one end; this may be a read error. The rearrangement joins TRBV10-2 to TRBJ2-1; no reliable D call. The V gene's germline CDR1 is WSHSY and CDR2 SAAADI. The CDR3 runs to 11 residues. Here the CDR3 reads CATGWSGQLHF. The CDR3 DNA reads TGCGCCACCGGATGGTCGGGCCAACTCCACTTC.

V gene TRBV29-1 combines with J gene TRBJ2-3; D remains unclear. With 3 bases removed from V and 1 base from J, the gap between germline ends came to 11 bases. This CDR3 has 14 amino acids. From germline, CDR1 is SQVTM and CDR2 ANQGSEA. CDR3 nucleotide sequence: TGCAGCGTTGAGAATCCAGTGGGCACAGATACGCAGTATTTT. Translated, it gives CSVENPVGTDTQYF.

This clonotype was seen only a few times. The chain is built from TRBV20-1 and TRBJ2-7, with TRBD2 matching over 8 bases. There are 14 residues in the CDR3. Germline V gives CDR1 DFQATT, CDR2 SNEGSKA (reference sequence). The V gene end was trimmed by 3 bases and the J gene end by 3 bases; junction bases not matched to a gene: 7. CDR3 loop: CSARKRGRVYEQYV. The CDR3 nucleotides read TGCAGTGCTAGGAAGCGGGGGCGAGTCTACGAGCAGTACGTC.

V is TRBV12-3 or TRBV12-4 and J is TRBJ2-7; TRBD1 agrees at 9 bases. The J segment lost 3 bases and the V segment lost 4 bases, leaving 7 bases of the junction unmatched. The CDR3 totals 15 residues. Here the CDR3 DNA reads TGTGCCAGCAGTTCTCTTGGACAGGGGATCTACGAGCAGTACTTC. This sequence encodes CASSSLGQGIYEQYF.

This clonotype occurred a few times. J is TRBJ2-3 and V is TRBV12-3 or TRBV12-4, with a possible D match to TRBD1 (6 bases). This CDR3 is 15 amino acids long. V lost 5 bases and J lost 0, with 12 bases in between. The CDR3 nucleotides read TGTGCCAGCAGTACCCTCGGACAGAGCACAGATACGCAGTATTTT. Residues: CASSTLGQSTDTQYF.

This clonotype appeared a few times. The rearrangement joins TRBV7-2 to TRBJ2-7; tentative D call: TRBD2 (5 bases). The CDR3 extends over 12 amino acids. Per germline, CDR1 SGHTA and CDR2 FQGNSA. The V and J ends lost 5 bases and 12 bases respectively, with 17 bases between them. CDR3 residues: CASSPNGGSRYF. DNA of the CDR3: TGTGCCAGCAGCCCTAACGGTGGGAGTCGGTACTTC.

J is TRBJ2-1 and V is TRBV5-1; 7 nucleotides align to TRBD2. The CDR3 has 16 amino acids. J was trimmed by 3 bases and V by 0 bases; bases with no gene match: 6. Germline lookup yields CDR1 SGHRS and CDR2 YFSETQ. This CDR3 reads CASSLEVGDYYNEQFF. The CDR3 nucleotides read TGCGCCAGCAGCTTGGAGGTAGGGGACTACTACAATGAGCAGTTCTTC.

V is TRBV9 and J is TRBJ2-1, with D tentatively TRBD2 (5 bases). CDR3 size: 15 residues. Germline CDR1 and CDR2: SGDLS and YYNGEE. Trimming stripped 3 bases from V and 2 bases from J, with 12 bases between. The CDR3 loop is CASSDMTTTYNEQFF. The CDR3 nucleotides read TGTGCCAGCAGCGATATGACTACGACCTACAATGAGCAGTTCTTC. Full variable domain (rest looked up from reference TRBV9 and TRBJ2-1): DSGVTQTPKHLITATGQRVTLRCSPRSGDLSVYWYQQSLDQGLQFLIQYYNGEERAKGNILERFSAQQFPDLHSELNLSSLELGDSALYFCASSDMTTTYNEQFFGPGTRLTVL.

The chain links TRBV7-9 to TRBJ1-6; no definite D call. Deletions cut 8 bases from V and 13 bases from J, with 6 bases between. The CDR3 has 9 amino acids. Germline lookup yields CDR1 SEHNR and CDR2 FQNEAQ (reference sequence). The CDR3 coding sequence is TGTGCCAGCGGCACGCCCCTCCACTTT. This sequence encodes CASGTPLHF. Full variable domain (rest looked up from reference TRBV7-9 and TRBJ1-6): DTGVSQNPRHKITKRGQNVTFRCDPISEHNRLYWYRQTLGQGPEFLTYFQNEAQLEKSRLLSDRFSAERPKGSFSTLEIQRTEQGDSAMYLCASGTPLHFGNGTRLTVT.